Listed below are T cell receptor beta chains from one sample, sequenced in a study of T cell clones after liver transplantation. Data came from immunoSEQ multiplex PCR; TCRdb stores just in-frame clones and leaves some out. The sample includes 85,000 to 130,000 clones, 75% to 90% seen only once; the top ten take over 0.75%. Sequences were derived from CD4+ T cells from blood, sampled before liver transplant. The receptors were gathered from a human donor who received a liver transplant. The CDR3 runs from the conserved cysteine through the conserved F or W. The D gene is left open where the match is weak. Expanded clones get a size class; other rows say once, few or many, or leave the size out.

size,J,D,V,CDR3,DNA
NA,TRBJ2-2,NA,TRBV5-6,CASSLFLRPPGELFF,TGTGCCAGCAGCTTGTTCTTACGCCCCCCCGGGGAGCTGTTTTTT
NA,TRBJ2-3,NA,TRBV11-3,CASSPTTVSTDTQYF,TGTGCCAGCAGCCCGACAACAGTCAGCACAGATACGCAGTATTTT
NA,TRBJ2-5,NA,TRBV18,CASSPLISGVVGKETQYF,TGTGCCAGCTCACCCCTAATCTCGGGGGTGGTGGGAAAGGAGACCCAGTACTTC
NA,TRBJ2-5,NA,TRBV11-3,CASSFSNQETQYF,TGTGCCAGCAGCTTCTCTAACCAAGAGACCCAGTACTTC
few,TRBJ2-7,NA,TRBV6-1,CASSVSDITPGGSYEQYF,TGTGCCAGCAGTGTCTCGGACATCACGCCCGGGGGATCCTACGAGCAGTACTTC
NA,TRBJ2-1,NA,TRBV5-6,CASRNLRGPNEQFF,TGTGCCAGCAGGAACCTACGGGGGCCCAATGAGCAGTTCTTC
NA,TRBJ1-4,NA,TRBV2,CASSANQVEKLFF,TGTGCCAGTTCGGCGAACCAAGTCGAAAAACTGTTTTTT
once,TRBJ1-1,NA,TRBV5-1,CASSVGGSGAEAFF,TGCGCCAGCAGCGTAGGAGGTTCTGGAGCTGAAGCTTTCTTT
NA,TRBJ1-5,NA,TRBV5-5,CASSSIAGANQPQHF,TGTGCCAGCAGCTCCATAGCGGGGGCCAATCAGCCCCAGCATTTT
NA,TRBJ1-3,TRBD1,TRBV7-2,CASRYGTGTSGNTIYF,TGTGCCAGCAGATACGGGACAGGGACCTCTGGAAACACCATATATTTT
NA,TRBJ2-5,TRBD1,TRBV7-2,CASTLGQVGETQYF,TGTGCCAGCACCCTCGGACAGGTCGGAGAGACCCAGTACTTC
few,TRBJ1-5,NA,TRBV7-2,CASSLDLTYNQPQHF,TGTGCCAGCAGCTTAGACTTAACTTACAATCAGCCCCAGCATTTT
NA,TRBJ2-1,TRBD2,TRBV19,CASSTMPTSGNGAAQFF,TGTGCCAGTAGTACGATGCCGACTAGCGGGAATGGTGCAGCGCAGTTCTTC
NA,TRBJ2-7,NA,TRBV30,CAWKMGPGYEQYF,TGTGCCTGGAAGATGGGGCCGGGCTACGAGCAGTACTTC
NA,TRBJ2-7,TRBD1,TRBV9,CASSADRGYSYEQYF,TGTGCCAGCAGCGCTGACAGGGGATACTCCTACGAGCAGTACTTC
NA,TRBJ2-7,TRBD2,TRBV27,CASSRSGRSLNEQYF,TGTGCCAGCAGCCGAAGCGGGAGAAGCCTGAACGAGCAGTACTTC
NA,TRBJ1-5,TRBD1,TRBV19,CAIDRVQPQHF,TGTGCCATCGACAGGGTTCAGCCCCAGCATTTT
once,TRBJ2-7,TRBD2,TRBV27,CASSLRTSGGGSYEQYF,TGTGCCAGCAGTCTCAGGACTAGCGGGGGGGGCTCCTACGAGCAGTACTTC
NA,TRBJ1-1,NA,TRBV7-9,CASSPRGNTEAFF,TGTGCCAGCAGCCCCCGGGGGAACACTGAAGCTTTCTTT
NA,TRBJ2-5,TRBD2,TRBV10-3,CAISGGTSGNQETQYF,TGTGCCATCAGTGGAGGGACTAGCGGGAACCAAGAGACCCAGTACTTC
NA,TRBJ1-4,TRBD1,TRBV19,CASSIQGAANEKLFF,TGTGCCAGTAGTATCCAGGGGGCGGCTAATGAAAAACTGTTTTTT
NA,TRBJ2-7,NA,TRBV7-2,CASSSGSLSSYEQYF,TGTGCCAGCAGCTCGGGCTCTCTCAGCTCCTACGAGCAGTACTTC
few,TRBJ2-7,TRBD1,TRBV4-1,CASRFRDRVYEQYF,TGCGCCAGCCGATTCCGGGACAGGGTTTACGAGCAGTACTTC
NA,TRBJ1-5,TRBD1,TRBV19,CASSIFGQGNQPQHF,TGTGCCAGTAGTATCTTTGGACAGGGGAATCAGCCCCAGCATTTT
NA,TRBJ2-3,TRBD1,TRBV30,CAWTGTGGHTQYF,TGTGCCTGGACCGGGACAGGGGGCCATACGCAGTATTTT
many,TRBJ2-5,NA,TRBV6-5,CASSYTVTERTQYF,TGTGCCAGCAGTTACACGGTAACGGAACGGACCCAGTACTTC
NA,TRBJ2-7,NA,TRBV20-1,CSAIDYEQYF,TGCAGTGCTATCGATTACGAGCAGTACTTC
once,TRBJ2-1,NA,TRBV7-9,CASSLYLSGDNEQFF,TGTGCCAGCAGCTTGTATCTTTCAGGGGACAATGAGCAGTTCTTC
NA,TRBJ2-7,NA,TRBV11-3,CASSRDSYEQYF,TGTGCCAGCAGTCGCGACAGCTACGAGCAGTACTTC
NA,TRBJ1-1,TRBD1,TRBV2,CASTDWGTENTEAFF,TGTGCCAGCACCGATTGGGGGACAGAGAACACTGAAGCTTTCTTT
NA,TRBJ2-3,NA,TRBV14,CASSHSTDTQYF,TGTGCCAGCAGCCATTCCACAGATACGCAGTATTTT
NA,TRBJ1-1,NA,TRBV6-6,CASTRGDGAFF,TGTGCCAGCACCAGAGGGGACGGAGCTTTCTTT
few,TRBJ2-3,NA,TRBV29-1,CSVGLAASTDTQYF,TGCAGCGTTGGGCTAGCAGCTAGCACAGATACGCAGTATTTT
NA,TRBJ1-2,NA,TRBV6-5,CASSYFGANYGYTF,TGTGCCAGCAGTTACTTCGGGGCTAACTATGGCTACACCTTC
NA,TRBJ1-2,NA,TRBV9,CASSVGAGSNYGYTF,TGTGCCAGCAGCGTAGGGGCAGGTTCTAACTATGGCTACACCTTC
NA,TRBJ1-2,TRBD1,TRBV19,CASMGDSLYGYTF,TGTGCCAGTATGGGGGACAGCCTCTATGGCTACACCTTC
few,TRBJ2-1,NA,TRBV6-1,CASNWDNEQFF,TGTGCCAGCAACTGGGACAATGAGCAGTTCTTC
NA,TRBJ2-1,TRBD1,TRBV28,CASSLGTGARGNEQFF,TGTGCCAGCAGTTTAGGGACAGGGGCGCGGGGCAATGAGCAGTTCTTC
NA,TRBJ1-1,NA,TRBV7-6,CASSLGQGYTEAFF,TGTGCCAGCAGCTTAGGGCAGGGGTACACTGAAGCTTTCTTT
NA,TRBJ1-1,TRBD1,TRBV11-3,CASSLVGTGEAFF,TGTGCCAGCAGCTTAGTTGGGACAGGTGAAGCTTTCTTT
NA,TRBJ1-3,NA,TRBV13,CASSYTLSVSGNTIYF,TGTGCCAGCAGCTATACTCTATCCGTGTCTGGAAACACCATATATTTT
once,TRBJ1-2,TRBD1,TRBV7-3,CASSPRQGSLYGYTF,TGTGCCAGCAGCCCCCGACAGGGCTCCCTCTATGGCTACACCTTC
NA,TRBJ2-2,NA,TRBV5-1,CASSLGFSNTGELFF,TGCGCCAGCAGCTTGGGATTTTCGAACACCGGGGAGCTGTTTTTT
NA,TRBJ2-7,TRBD2,TRBV30,CAWSGLAGTYERYF,TGTGCCTGGAGCGGACTAGCGGGGACCTACGAGCGGTACTTC
few,TRBJ1-5,NA,TRBV6-4,CASSDPRGSNQPQHF,TGTGCCAGCAGTGACCCTCGGGGTAGCAATCAGCCCCAGCATTTT
NA,TRBJ1-1,NA,TRBV9,CASSVGSLGADTEAFF,TGTGCCAGCAGCGTAGGGAGTCTGGGGGCGGACACTGAAGCTTTCTTT
NA,TRBJ2-6,TRBD1,TRBV27,CASSLRDRSSGANVLTF,TGTGCCAGCAGTCTCCGGGACAGAAGCTCTGGGGCCAACGTCCTGACTTTC
NA,TRBJ1-1,NA,TRBV28,CASSLRVTEAFF,TGTGCCAGCAGTTTGAGGGTGACTGAAGCTTTCTTT
NA,TRBJ2-1,TRBD2,TRBV4-1,CASSQGSTSSYNEQFF,TGCGCCAGCAGCCAAGGTTCGACTAGCTCTTACAATGAGCAGTTCTTC
NA,TRBJ1-2,NA,TRBV7-3,CASSKKREGYGYTF,TGTGCCAGCAGCAAGAAACGGGAAGGCTATGGCTACACCTTC
NA,TRBJ2-3,TRBD2,TRBV6-4,CASSETGGSGGTQYF,TGTGCCAGCAGTGAGACGGGGGGTTCCGGTGGTACGCAGTATTTT
NA,TRBJ2-7,TRBD2,TRBV7-8,CASSLGLAAYEQYF,TGTGCCAGCAGCCTGGGACTAGCGGCCTACGAGCAGTACTTC
many,TRBJ1-2,NA,TRBV11-2,CASSLETFGSLNYGYTF,TGTGCCAGCAGCTTAGAGACATTCGGTTCCCTGAACTATGGCTACACCTTC
NA,TRBJ1-5,NA,TRBV10-3,CAISALPGQGYQPQHF,TGTGCCATCAGTGCGCTCCCGGGACAAGGATATCAGCCCCAGCATTTT
NA,TRBJ2-5,NA,TRBV18,CASSQIWGPETQYF,TGTGCCAGCTCACAAATCTGGGGGCCAGAGACCCAGTACTTC